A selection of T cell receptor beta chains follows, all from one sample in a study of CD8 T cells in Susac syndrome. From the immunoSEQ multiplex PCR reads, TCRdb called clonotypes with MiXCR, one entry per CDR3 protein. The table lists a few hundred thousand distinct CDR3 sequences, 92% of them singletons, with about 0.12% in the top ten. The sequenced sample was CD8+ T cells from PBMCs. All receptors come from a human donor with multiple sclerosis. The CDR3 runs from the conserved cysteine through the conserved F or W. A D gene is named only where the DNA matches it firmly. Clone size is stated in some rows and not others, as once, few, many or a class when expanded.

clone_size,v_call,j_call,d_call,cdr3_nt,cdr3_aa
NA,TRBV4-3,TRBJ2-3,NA,TGCGCCAGCAGCCAAGATTTGTTCGCAGGAGATACGCAGTATTTT,CASSQDLFAGDTQYF
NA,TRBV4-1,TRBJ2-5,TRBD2,TGCGCCAGCAGCCAAGTGGCGGGAGAGGGGGAGACCCAGTACTTC,CASSQVAGEGETQYF
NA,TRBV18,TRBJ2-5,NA,TGTGCCAGCTCACCAGGGAGCAGGTACCAAGAGACCCAGTACTTC,CASSPGSRYQETQYF
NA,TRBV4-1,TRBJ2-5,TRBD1,TGCGCCAGCAGCCAAGTTCCGGGACAGATCCAAGAGACCCAGTACTTC,CASSQVPGQIQETQYF
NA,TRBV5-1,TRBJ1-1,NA,TGCGCCAGCAGCTTGGCCTGGGGCGGGGCCTTTCGGAACACTGAAGCTTTCTTT,CASSLAWGGAFRNTEAFF
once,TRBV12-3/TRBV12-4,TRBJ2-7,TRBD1,TGTGCCAGCAGTGCGTACAGGGGGACCTACGAGCAGTACTTC,CASSAYRGTYEQYF
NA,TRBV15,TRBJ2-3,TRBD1,TGTGCCACCAGCAGGACCCCGGGACAGGGCACAGATACGCAGTATTTT,CATSRTPGQGTDTQYF
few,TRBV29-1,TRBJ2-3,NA,TGCAGCGCCCTAGCCGTTGGGGGCGCTGCAGATACGCAGTATTTT,CSALAVGGAADTQYF
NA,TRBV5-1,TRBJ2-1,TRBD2,TGCGCCAGCAGCTTGTTAACGGCTAGCGGGACTGAGCAGTTCTTC,CASSLLTASGTEQFF
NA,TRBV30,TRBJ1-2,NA,TGTGCCTGGAGTGTTCCCACGGGGCCAGCTAACTATGGCTACACCTTC,CAWSVPTGPANYGYTF
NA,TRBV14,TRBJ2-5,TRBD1,TGTGCCAGCAGGCAACAGGGGGCCGAGACCCAGTACTTC,CASRQQGAETQYF
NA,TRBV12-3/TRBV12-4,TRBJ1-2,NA,TGTGCCAGCAGTTTCCAACCCACCGCTGGCTACACCTTC,CASSFQPTAGYTF
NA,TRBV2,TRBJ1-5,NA,TGTGCCAGCAGGGGGTATAGCAATCAGCCCCAGCATTTT,CASRGYSNQPQHF
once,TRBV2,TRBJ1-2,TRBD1,TGTGCCAGCACTCTCTCCGGGGACAGTCCCTATGGCTACACCTTC,CASTLSGDSPYGYTF
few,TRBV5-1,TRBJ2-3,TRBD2,TGCGCCAGCAGCTTGGGGACTAGCGATTACACAGATACGCAGTATTTT,CASSLGTSDYTDTQYF
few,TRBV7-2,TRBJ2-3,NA,TGTGCCAACCAGAACCGATTTACAGATACGCAGTATTTT,CANQNRFTDTQYF
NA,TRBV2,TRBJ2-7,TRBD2,TGTGCCAGCAGTGAGGTTGGAGCGGGGGCGAATTCCTACGAGCAGTACTTC,CASSEVGAGANSYEQYF